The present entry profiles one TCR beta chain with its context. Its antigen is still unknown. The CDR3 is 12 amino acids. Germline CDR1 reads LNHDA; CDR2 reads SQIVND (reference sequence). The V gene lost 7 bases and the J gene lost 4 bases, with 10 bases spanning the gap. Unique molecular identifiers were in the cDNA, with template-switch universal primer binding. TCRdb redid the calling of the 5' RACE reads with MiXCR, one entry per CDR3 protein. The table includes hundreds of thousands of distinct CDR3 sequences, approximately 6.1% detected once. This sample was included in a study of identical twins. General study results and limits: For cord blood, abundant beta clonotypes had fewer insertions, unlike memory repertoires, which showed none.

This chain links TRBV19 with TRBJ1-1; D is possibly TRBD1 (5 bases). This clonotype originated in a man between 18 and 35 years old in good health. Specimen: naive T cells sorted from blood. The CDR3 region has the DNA TGTGCCAGTACTGGCCAGGGCACTGAAGCTTTCTTT. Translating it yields CASTGQGTEAFF. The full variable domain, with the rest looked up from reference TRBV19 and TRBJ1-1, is DGGITQSPKYLFRKEGQNVTLSCEQNLNHDAMYWYRQDPGQGLRLIYYSQIVNDFQKGDIAEGYSVSREKKESFPLTVTSAQKNPTAFYLCASTGQGTEAFFGQGTRLTVV.